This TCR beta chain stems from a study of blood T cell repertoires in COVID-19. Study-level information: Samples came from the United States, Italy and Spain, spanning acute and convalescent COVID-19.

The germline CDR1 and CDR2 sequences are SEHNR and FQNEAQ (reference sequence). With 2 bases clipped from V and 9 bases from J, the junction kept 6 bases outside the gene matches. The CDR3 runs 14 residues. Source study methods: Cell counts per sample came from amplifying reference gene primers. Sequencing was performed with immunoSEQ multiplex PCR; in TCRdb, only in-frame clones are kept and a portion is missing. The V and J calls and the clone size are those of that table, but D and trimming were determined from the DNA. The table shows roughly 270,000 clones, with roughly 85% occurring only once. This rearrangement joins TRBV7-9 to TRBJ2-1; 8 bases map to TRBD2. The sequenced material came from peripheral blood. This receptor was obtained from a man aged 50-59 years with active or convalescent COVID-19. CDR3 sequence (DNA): TGTGCCAGCAGCTTAACGGGAGGGCCCGGTGAGCAGTTCTTC. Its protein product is CASSLTGGPGEQFF.